A single sample gave rise to the 10 T cell receptor beta chains below, sequenced in a study of PD-1 blockade in classical Hodgkin lymphoma. Patients all relapsed after autologous stem cell transplantation, and there was variation in brentuximab vedotin exposure. Measured with immunoSEQ multiplex PCR; TCRdb has only the in-frame clones, and not every one. Of about 19,000 clones in the sample, roughly 77% were seen once. This sample comprised peripheral blood mononuclear cells (PBMCs), obtained before the second cycle of nivolumab. These receptors all stem from a human donor with classical Hodgkin lymphoma.

The V gene is TRBV28, the J gene TRBJ2-3, with D possibly being TRBD1 (6 bases). This CDR3 has 17 amino acids. V was trimmed by 4 bases and J by 2 bases, leaving 19 bases between them. The germline V gene has CDR1 MDHEN and CDR2 SYDVKM. Written as DNA, the CDR3 is TGTGCCAGCAGTTCGGTGACAGGAGCCGCGAACACAGATACGCAGTATTTT. Protein product: CASSSVTGAANTDTQYF.

The chain carries TRBV10-1 and TRBJ2-7, with 9 positions matching TRBD1. Germline assignment: CDR1 WNHNN and CDR2 SYGVQD (reference sequence). With 3 bases clipped from V and 2 bases from J, the junction kept 5 bases outside the gene matches. The CDR3 has 15 amino acids. The CDR3 loop reads CASSDPGQGAYEQYF. As DNA, the CDR3 is TGCGCCAGCAGTGACCCGGGACAGGGAGCCTACGAGCAGTACTTC.

The chain carries TRBV4-3 and TRBJ1-3; a weak D match, TRBD1 (5 bases). The V end lost 2 bases, the J end lost 8 bases, and 19 bases lay between the germline ends. Germline CDR1 reads LGHNA; CDR2 reads YSLEER. CDR3 length: 16 amino acids. The CDR3 coding sequence is TGCGCCAGCAGCCAATTGATCAGGACACCCGGGGACACCATATATTTT. Translation: CASSQLIRTPGDTIYF.

In its sample, this clone was seen once. This chain joins TRBV27 and TRBJ1-2, with D uncertain. Germline-derived CDR1 and CDR2 are MNHEY and SMNVEV (reference sequence). The V gene lost 6 bases and the J gene lost 8 bases, with 19 bases spanning the gap. The CDR3 consists of 14 residues. The CDR3 region has the DNA TGTGCCAGCAGAGACCTAGGACCGGTGGGGGGCTACACCTTC. It translates to CASRDLGPVGGYTF.

V usage is TRBV10-3 and J usage is TRBJ2-3; D might be TRBD1 or TRBD2, each matching 6 bases. Germline V CDR1 and CDR2: ENHRY, SYGVKD. The CDR3 extends over 15 amino acids. With 2 bases removed from V and 3 bases from J, the gap between germline ends came to 12 bases. The CDR3 reads CAISEGGPLTDTQYF. The CDR3 DNA sequence: TGTGCCATCAGTGAGGGGGGGCCGTTAACAGATACGCAGTATTTT.

The V gene is TRBV15, the J gene TRBJ2-1; 13 bases fit TRBD2. Germline V gene sequence: CDR1 LNHNV, CDR2 YYDKDF (reference sequence). The junction had 5 bases not matched to a gene; V was cut back by 3 bases and J by 6 bases. CDR3 size: 16 residues. The CDR3 reads CATSSETSGGLNEQFF. The CDR3 DNA reads TGTGCCACCAGCAGCGAGACTAGCGGGGGGCTCAATGAGCAGTTCTTC.

The rearrangement links TRBV4-2 to TRBJ2-1; 8 bases map to TRBD2. Per the germline V gene, CDR1 is LGHNA and CDR2 is YNFKEQ. The length of the CDR3 is 16 residues. After removal of 3 bases from V and 5 bases from J, the junction contained 9 bases not matched to a gene. The DNA of the CDR3 is TGTGCCAGCAGCCATCCTGAGCTAGCGGGCCACAATGAGCAGTTCTTC. It yields the protein CASSHPELAGHNEQFF.

This rearrangement joins TRBV9 to TRBJ2-2, with D possibly called TRBD1 or TRBD2 (5 bases each). Between the trimmed V and J ends, which lost 3 bases and 13 bases, there was a span of 22 bases. The length of the CDR3 is 15 residues. Germline V gene lookup returns CDR1 SGDLS and CDR2 YYNGEE. This CDR3 is CASSETPGPRGLLFF. CDR3 bases: TGTGCCAGCAGCGAAACGCCGGGACCTAGAGGTTTGCTGTTTTTT.

The rearrangement joins TRBV27 to TRBJ2-3; 7 bases fit TRBD1. This CDR3 is 17 amino acids long. After removal of 5 bases from V and 0 bases from J, the junction contained 11 bases not matched to a gene. CDR1 and CDR2 (germline): MNHEY, SMNVEV (reference sequence). The chain's CDR3 is CASSPTEGAGSTDTQYF. CDR3 nucleotides: TGTGCCAGCAGTCCCACCGAGGGGGCAGGGAGCACAGATACGCAGTATTTT.

J is TRBJ1-4 and V is TRBV7-9; 7 nucleotides agree with TRBD1. The V gene end was trimmed by 4 bases and the J gene end by 2 bases; junction bases not matched to a gene: 1. The CDR3 has 14 residues. Germline V gene data show CDR1 as SEHNR and CDR2 as FQNEAQ (reference sequence). CDR3 bases: TGTGCCAGCAGCTCGACAGGGACTAATGAAAAACTGTTTTTT. Translated, it gives CASSSTGTNEKLFF.